This TCR beta chain was captured in a study of blood T cell repertoires in COVID-19. Produced via immunoSEQ multiplex PCR; TCRdb's table is partial and in-frame only. The table has about 250,000 clones, around 80% seen once. Sequencing used peripheral blood. The receptor was isolated from a man between 35 and 55 years old with acute or convalescent COVID-19.

The CDR3 sequence is CASSPREGGTQYF. The DNA of the CDR3 is TGTGCCAGCAGTCCACGAGAGGGCGGAACGCAGTATTTT. The chain is built from TRBV27 and TRBJ2-3; possible D gene TRBD2, 5 bases. V lost 5 bases and J 9 bases, leaving 15 bases between the germline ends. This CDR3 spans 13 amino acids. CDR1 is MNHEY, CDR2 SMNVEV, per germline (reference sequence).